The 5 T cell receptor beta chains presented below share a single source sample, sequenced in a study of cytomegalovirus exposure and HLA in healthy donors. This PCR relied on a set of 60 Vbeta primers and 13 Jbeta primers. The data were produced by immunoSEQ multiplex PCR, yet TCRdb's version contains in-frame clones alone and is incomplete. The table shows more than 150,000 clones, with over 80% occurring only once. Sequencing was carried out using PBMCs. The receptors derive from a girl between 10 and 17 years old in good health and CMV-seropositive.

V usage is TRBV2 and J usage is TRBJ2-7; the match to TRBD2 covers 11 bases. The V and J ends lost 8 bases and 4 bases, in that order; junction bases with no gene match: 7. Germline V gene lookup returns CDR1 SNHLY and CDR2 FYNNEI. The CDR3 covers 14 residues. The CDR3 nucleotides are TGTGCCAGCGGAGGTAGCGGGAGGGTTTACGAGCAGTACTTC. Its translation is CASGGSGRVYEQYF.

The chain combines TRBV10-3 with TRBJ2-1, with 9 bases aligning to TRBD2. This CDR3 spans 17 amino acids. The V and J ends lost 8 bases and 9 bases, in that order; junction bases with no gene match: 20. Germline V gene lookup returns CDR1 ENHRY and CDR2 SYGVKD. The CDR3: CAISEGRTSVGEPEQFF. The DNA for the CDR3 is TGTGCCATCTCAGAGGGGCGGACTAGCGTTGGGGAGCCTGAGCAGTTCTTC.

The sample holds a few counts of this clone. This chain connects TRBV6-5 to TRBJ2-7, with 9 bases lining up with TRBD1. In germline, CDR1 is MNHEY, CDR2 SVGAGI. V gave up 2 bases and J gave up 7 bases; unmatched junction bases: 9. The CDR3 contains 15 residues. The DNA of the CDR3 is TGTGCCAGCAGTTACCGACGAGGACAGGGGTGGGAGCAGTACTTC. It translates to CASSYRRGQGWEQYF.

This clone was found a few times. The CDR3 nucleotides are TGTGCCAGCAGCCCGGATAGGGGATCCTACAATGAGCAGTTCTTC. This gives the protein CASSPDRGSYNEQFF. V usage is TRBV7-3 and J usage is TRBJ2-1, with D perhaps TRBD1 (5 bases). V was shortened by 5 bases and J by 1 base, with 12 bases between the two germline ends. There are 15 residues in the CDR3. Germline CDR1 reads SGHTA; CDR2 reads FQGTGA. Looking up the rest from reference TRBV7-3 and TRBJ2-1 gives the full variable domain: GAGVSQTPSNKVTEKGKYVELRCDPISGHTALYWYRQSLGQGPEFLIYFQGTGAADDSGLPNDRFFAVRPEGSVSTLKIQRTERGDSAVYLCASSPDRGSYNEQFFGPGTRLTVL.

V and J are TRBV28 and TRBJ2-1; TRBD1 matches at 8 bases. This CDR3 region has 18 residues. After removal of 3 bases from V and 2 bases from J, the junction contained 12 bases not matched to a gene. The germline V gene encodes CDR1 MDHEN and CDR2 SYDVKM. Written as DNA, the CDR3 is TGTGCCAGCAGTTTCCCCGACGGTCGCAGGGGGCCCTACAATGAGCAGTTCTTC. It codes for CASSFPDGRRGPYNEQFF. The full variable domain, in which reference TRBV28 and TRBJ2-1 provide the parts outside the CDR3, is DVKVTQSSRYLVKRTGEKVFLECVQDMDHENMFWYRQDPGLGLRLIYFSYDVKMKEKGDIPEGYSVSREKKERFSLILESASTNQTSMYLCASSFPDGRRGPYNEQFFGPGTRLTVL.